This TCR beta chain came from a study of T-cell reconstitution after alpha-beta-depleted transplantation in children (dated by TCRdb to the mid-2010s). With respect to the entire study: Using TCR repertoire profiling, the study quantitatively followed how T-cell immune reconstitution unfolded in children after TCRalphabeta/CD19-depleted allogeneic hematopoietic cell transplantation. The investigation overall reported the following: The apparently early recovery of alphabetaT-cell counts about two months after transplant reportedly depended on only several hundred rapidly expanded clones that came from non-depleted graft cells. In some patients, high TCRbeta diversity at day 60 was attributed to recipient T cells and intrathymic progenitors that had survived conditioning. Hyperexpanded clone frequencies declined over subsequent months; after one year, T-cell counts and TCRbeta diversity were mostly attributed to newly produced T cells.

Trimming costs V 5 bases and J 0 bases, and their ends lie 9 bases apart. Reading the germline V gene (reference sequence) gives CDR1 DFQATT and CDR2 SNEGSKA. CDR3 length: 13 amino acids, cysteine to phenylalanine. This entry keeps only the CDR3 DNA: 39 bases, framed from base 1. Receptor amplification or capture employed PCR. Sequencing was performed on an Illumina HiSeq 2500. TCR libraries were prepared with molecular barcoding, using unique molecular identifiers to normalize TCRbeta repertoire quantification. TCRdb trimmed public reads at Q25 via fastp, called clones via MiXCR and kept in-frame beta chains. Entries are consolidated by CDR3 protein sequence, retaining the most common genes and DNA. In this sample the table shows approximately 650,000 distinct CDR3 sequences, around 13% of which occur a single time. The top ten clonotypes cover 0.79% of the sample. This clonotype was observed a few times. No antigen is known for it. The record has no base qualities; no much larger clone is one base away.

The sample's treatment or condition label, in plain terms: allogeneic hematopoietic cell transplantation with graft depleted of TCRalphabeta T cells and CD19 B cells. The transplant recipients were children given TCRalphabeta/CD19-depleted allogeneic hematopoietic cell grafts. The sequencing used PBMCs, collected before TCRalphabeta/CD19-depleted stem cell transplant. The source is a girl aged 2 to 10 with congenital amegakaryocytic thrombocytopenia, due to receive a stem cell transplant. The chain links TRBV20-1 with TRBJ2-3; a tentative D match to TRBD2 spans 5 bases. The sequence in DNA is TGCAGTGCTGGAGGACCAAGCACAGATACGCAGTATTTT. Translated, this gives CSAGGPSTDTQYF.